Below are 7 T cell receptor beta chains sequenced from a single sample in a study of identical twins' blood T cells. TCRdb itself ran the 5' RACE reads through MiXCR, one entry per CDR3 protein. The sample yields fewer than 450,000 distinct CDR3 sequences, approximately 30% seen once. Sequenced: PBMCs. The origin of the receptors is a woman aged 18-49 years in good health.

A word on this clonotype: Germline is not matched at one junction end, which may reflect a read error. The chain employs TRBV5-1 and TRBJ1-4; 7 bases align to TRBD1. The CDR3 contains 14 residues. CDR1 is SGHRS and CDR2 is YFSETQ in the germline V gene. CDR3 residues: CAISRDSSNEKLFF. CDR3 in DNA: TGCGCCATCAGCCGGGACAGCTCTAATGAAAAACTGTTTTTT. The whole variable domain, remainder taken from reference TRBV5-1 and TRBJ1-4, is KAGVTQTPRYLIKTRGQQVTLSCSPISGHRSVSWYQQTPGQGLQFLFEYFSETQRNKGNFPGRFSGRQFSNSRSEMNVSTLELGDSALYLCAISRDSSNEKLFFGSGTQLSVL.

CDR3 protein: CSASELSRQGNEKLFF. CDR3 bases: TGCAGTGCTAGCGAGTTGAGTAGGCAGGGGAATGAAAAACTGTTTTTT. The chain recombines TRBV20-1 with TRBJ1-4, with D perhaps TRBD1 (6 bases). V was cut by 3 bases and J by 5 bases, with 19 bases left in between. The CDR3 is made up of 16 amino acids. Germline CDR1 DFQATT, CDR2 SNEGSKA (reference sequence).

Points on this clonotype: The final CDR3 position lacks the conserved phenylalanine or tryptophan, pointing to a likely read error. This chain joins TRBV29-1 and TRBJ1-2, with D tentatively TRBD1 (5 bases). Per the germline V gene, CDR1 is SQVTM and CDR2 is ANQGSEA. The V gene lost 7 bases and the J gene lost 5 bases, with 14 bases spanning the gap. The CDR3 runs to 12 residues. In DNA form, the CDR3 reads TGCAGCGCAACCCGGGACTCTTATGGCTACACCCTC. Its protein product is CSATRDSYGYTL.

The CDR3, as DNA: TGCAGTGCTAGAGATTTGGGCCTCAAAAACATTCAGTACTTC. Protein: CSARDLGLKNIQYF. The chain combines TRBV20-1 with TRBJ2-4; D gene ambiguous. Germline V gene data show CDR1 as DFQATT and CDR2 as SNEGSKA (reference sequence). The CDR3 totals 14 residues. The V and J ends lost 0 bases and 3 bases respectively, with 9 bases between them.

The J gene is TRBJ2-1, the V gene TRBV12-3 or TRBV12-4; TRBD1 might be the D (6 bases). This CDR3 is 16 amino acids long. Trimming pared 7 bases from V and 2 bases from J, leaving 18 bases between. CDR3 region: CASTPEQGRPYNEQFF. The CDR3 region has the DNA TGTGCCAGCACCCCTGAGCAGGGGCGACCCTACAATGAGCAGTTCTTC.

There are a few counts of this clonotype. The V call is TRBV9, the J call TRBJ2-2; D ambiguous. Germline V lookup: CDR1 SGDLS, CDR2 YYNGEE. The V end was cut by 0 bases, the J end by 3 bases, with 6 bases between. The CDR3 covers 14 residues. The CDR3 loop is CASSVAPDTGELFF. CDR3 nucleotides: TGTGCCAGCAGCGTAGCCCCAGACACCGGGGAGCTGTTTTTT.

The rearrangement joins TRBV6-6 to TRBJ2-2, with 9 bases that match TRBD2. V gave up 0 bases and J gave up 0 bases; unmatched junction bases: 2. Germline CDR1 reads MNHNY; CDR2 reads SVGAGI (reference sequence). CDR3 length equals 17 residues. CDR3 amino acids: CASSYSLAGANTGELFF. The CDR3 DNA follows: TGTGCCAGCAGTTACTCTTTAGCGGGAGCGAACACCGGGGAGCTGTTTTTT.